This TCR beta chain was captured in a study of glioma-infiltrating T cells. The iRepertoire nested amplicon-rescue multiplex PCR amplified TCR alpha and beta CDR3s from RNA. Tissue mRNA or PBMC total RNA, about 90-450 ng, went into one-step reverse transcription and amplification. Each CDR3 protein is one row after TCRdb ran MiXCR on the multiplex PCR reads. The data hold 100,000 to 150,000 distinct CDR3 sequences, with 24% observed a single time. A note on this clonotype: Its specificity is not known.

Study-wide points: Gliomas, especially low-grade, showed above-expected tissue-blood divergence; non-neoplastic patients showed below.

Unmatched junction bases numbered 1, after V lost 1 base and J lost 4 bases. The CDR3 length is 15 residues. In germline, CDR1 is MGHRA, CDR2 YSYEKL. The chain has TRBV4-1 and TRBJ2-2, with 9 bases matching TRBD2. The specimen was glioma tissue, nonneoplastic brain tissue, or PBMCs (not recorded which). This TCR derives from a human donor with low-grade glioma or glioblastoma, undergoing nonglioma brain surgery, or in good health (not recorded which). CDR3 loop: CASSQGAGGTGELFF. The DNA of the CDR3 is TGCGCCAGCAGCCAAGGAGCGGGGGGCACCGGGGAGCTGTTTTTT.